This TCR beta chain was recorded in a study of cytomegalovirus exposure and HLA in healthy donors. Whole-study context: Of some 400 genotyped donors, 75% to 90% grouped in the Caucasian-associated ancestry cluster.

CDR3 length: 13 amino acids. CDR1 and CDR2 from the germline V gene are MDHEN and SYDVKM. V gave up 7 bases and J gave up 2 bases, with 9 bases separating them. Study results and caveats: Altogether, 164 TCR beta chains were recorded as cytomegalovirus-associated.

The PCR was carried out with 60 Vbeta primers and 13 Jbeta primers. Profiled with immunoSEQ multiplex PCR; TCRdb holds only in-frame clones, not every one. Among fewer than 200,000 clones listed, around 79% were seen once. A note on this clone: The antigen is undetermined.

The V gene is TRBV28, the J gene TRBJ2-1; D is possibly TRBD2 (5 bases). The TCR sequence derives from a female donor in good health and CMV-seronegative. The sequencing sample was made of PBMCs. This CDR3 is CASITGTYNEQFF. DNA for the CDR3: TGTGCCAGCATAACCGGGACCTACAATGAGCAGTTCTTC.